These 25 T cell receptor beta chains were all obtained from the same sample, sequenced in a study of metastatic and nonmetastatic thyroid tumors. Thyroid surgery had not been preceded by any treatment in any patient. Using MiXCR, TCRdb re-called clones from the PCR reads. The data contain fewer than 30,000 clones, around a fifth of them singletons. The specimen was blood. These receptor sequences come from a male donor with papillary thyroid cancer or a benign thyroid nodule (not recorded which). Some clones in this sample may be carry-over from other donors' samples.

This clone was observed at least ten times. This chain joins TRBV20-1 and TRBJ1-3, with 8 bases aligning to TRBD1. The CDR3 is 16 residues long. Trimming at V came to 0 bases and at J to 4 bases, leaving 8 bases not matched to a gene. Germline CDR1 reads DFQATT; CDR2 reads SNEGSKA (reference sequence). The CDR3 reads CSARDRTGYLGNTIYF. The DNA of the CDR3 is TGCAGTGCTAGAGACAGGACAGGGTACTTGGGAAACACCATATATTTT.

This clone was observed many times. The chain links TRBV10-2 to TRBJ1-2, with D tentatively TRBD1 (5 bases). CDR3 length: 14 amino acids. Germline V gives CDR1 WSHSY, CDR2 SAAADI. Trimming took 2 bases from V and 7 from J, leaving 14 bases between them. The CDR3 sequence is CASSEGTQKGGYTF. As DNA, the CDR3 is TGCGCCAGCAGTGAGGGGACCCAAAAGGGTGGCTACACCTTC.

This clone was counted at least ten times. V and J are TRBV12-5 and TRBJ2-1; 13 nucleotides align to TRBD2. Germline CDR1 and CDR2: LGHNT and FRNRAP. The V segment lost 6 bases and the J segment 3 bases; nucleotides outside the gene matches: 5. There are 16 residues in the CDR3. CDR3 sequence: CASGGLAGRLYNEQFF. The CDR3 DNA sequence: TGTGCTAGTGGGGGACTAGCGGGGAGACTCTACAATGAGCAGTTCTTC.

V usage is TRBV20-1 and J usage is TRBJ1-2; D possibly corresponds to TRBD1 (6 bases). This CDR3 is built from 13 residues. Germline V gene data show CDR1 as DFQATT and CDR2 as SNEGSKA (reference sequence). The CDR3 here is CSHGRGRNYGYTF. DNA of the CDR3: TGCAGCCACGGCAGGGGACGTAACTATGGCTACACCTTC.

This clone was recorded many times. The chain links TRBV19 to TRBJ2-7; 12 positions agree with TRBD2. The V segment lost 5 bases and the J segment 4 bases; nucleotides outside the gene matches: 9. This CDR3 has 16 amino acids. Looked up from germline, CDR1 is LNHDA and CDR2 is SQIVND (reference sequence). CDR3 protein: CASSLHLAGGPYEQYF. The CDR3 DNA follows: TGTGCCAGTAGTCTTCATCTAGCGGGAGGGCCGTACGAGCAGTACTTC.

This clone was observed at least ten times. The chain employs TRBV5-4 and TRBJ2-1; D call uncertain. This CDR3 region has 15 residues. Per the germline V gene, CDR1 is SGHNT and CDR2 is YYREEE (reference sequence). V gave up 1 base and J gave up 1 base, with 9 bases separating them. The CDR3 loop reads CASSLNSGSYNEQFF. The CDR3, as DNA: TGTGCCAGCAGCTTGAACTCCGGGTCCTACAATGAGCAGTTCTTC.

The chain carries TRBV15 and TRBJ2-7; 16 bases are shared with TRBD2. The germline V gene encodes CDR1 LNHNV and CDR2 YYDKDF (reference sequence). The CDR3 is 17 amino acids. Germline trimming cut 0 bases from V and 4 bases from J; bases unmatched to any gene: 3. CDR3 coding DNA: TGTGCCACCAGCAGAGATCGGGGACTAGCGGGAGGGTACGAGCAGTACTTC. Translation: CATSRDRGLAGGYEQYF.

This clone was observed at least ten times. The gene calls are TRBV18 and TRBJ1-3, with no clear D. The CDR3 covers 14 residues. Trimming took 3 bases from V and 4 from J, leaving 10 bases between them. From germline, CDR1 is KGHSH and CDR2 LQKENI. DNA of the CDR3: TGTGCCAGCTCACCGAAGGTGGAAGGAAACACCATATATTTT. Protein: CASSPKVEGNTIYF.

This clone showed up many times. The J gene is TRBJ2-7, the V gene TRBV20-1; maybe TRBD1 (6 bases). Per germline, CDR1 DFQATT and CDR2 SNEGSKA (reference sequence). The V end was cut by 6 bases, the J end by 0 bases, with 15 bases between. The CDR3 is made up of 14 amino acids. CDR3: CSAEDSFSSYEQYF. As DNA, the CDR3 is TGCAGTGCGGAGGACAGCTTCTCCTCCTACGAGCAGTACTTC.

This clone has a count of ten or more. The V and J genes are TRBV12-3 or TRBV12-4 and TRBJ1-4; TRBD1 matches 7 bases. The V gene end was trimmed by 0 bases and the J gene end by 8 bases; junction bases not matched to a gene: 15. The CDR3 is 18 amino acids. The CDR3 bases are TGTGCCAGCAGTTTAGCCATCCCGGTCTTAGGGGGCTGGGAAAAACTGTTTTTT. Encoded protein: CASSLAIPVLGGWEKLFF.

The sample holds many counts of this clone. The V gene is TRBV5-1, the J gene TRBJ1-1, with a tentative D call TRBD1 (6 bases). Trimming pared 6 bases from V and 0 bases from J, leaving 15 bases between. In germline, CDR1 is SGHRS, CDR2 YFSETQ. This CDR3 is built from 15 residues. The CDR3 DNA reads as TGCGCCAGCATGAGTACAGGGCCCATGAACACTGAAGCTTTCTTT. Residues: CASMSTGPMNTEAFF.

The sample holds a few counts of this clone. V is TRBV6-1 and J is TRBJ2-2; TRBD1 agrees at 10 bases. This CDR3 comprises 16 residues. With V trimmed by 0 bases and J by 4 bases, 2 bases remained unmatched. Germline CDR1 MNHNS, CDR2 SASEGT. The CDR3 DNA sequence: TGTGCCAGCAGTGAAGCCGGGACAGGGGCCACCGGGGAGCTGTTTTTT. It is translated as CASSEAGTGATGELFF.

This clone has ten or more counts. The gene calls are TRBV10-3 and TRBJ1-1, with TRBD1 as a possible D gene (6 bases). This CDR3 contains 13 residues. Trimming removed 5 bases at V and 2 bases at J, with 9 bases between. Germline CDR1 is ENHRY and CDR2 is SYGVKD. The chain's CDR3 is CAISKQGNTEAFF. As DNA, the CDR3 is TGTGCCATCAGTAAACAGGGAAACACTGAAGCTTTCTTT.

V gene TRBV28 combines with J gene TRBJ2-7, with 10 bases aligning to TRBD1. The CDR3 is made up of 15 amino acids. CDR1 and CDR2 (germline): MDHEN, SYDVKM. The J segment lost 6 bases and the V segment lost 8 bases, leaving 13 bases of the junction unmatched. CDR3 protein: CASLMRGTGESEQYF. The CDR3 DNA follows: TGTGCCAGCCTGATGAGGGGGACAGGGGAATCCGAGCAGTACTTC.

Regarding this clone: At one end the junction does not follow the germline gene, possibly because of a read error. The chain couples TRBV19 to TRBJ1-1; D remains unclear. Germline CDR1 reads LNHDA; CDR2 reads SQIVND (reference sequence). The CDR3 spans 13 residues. CDR3: CATRLTRNTEAFF. The CDR3 DNA reads TGTGCCACCCGGCTAACCCGTAACACAGAAGCTTTCTTT.

In its sample, this clone is medium-sized. J is TRBJ2-7 and V is TRBV4-1; 7 bases match TRBD1. Germline assignment: CDR1 MGHRA and CDR2 YSYEKL. This CDR3 region has 15 residues. The J segment lost 3 bases and the V segment lost 3 bases, leaving 8 bases of the junction unmatched. The DNA of the CDR3 is TGCGCCAGCAGCCAGGAAGAGGGACAGATCTACGAGCAGTACTTC. Translated, it gives CASSQEEGQIYEQYF.

The table lists this clone with many counts. The chain combines TRBV14 with TRBJ1-1; 9 positions match TRBD1. V lost 4 bases and J lost 1; bases outside the gene matches: 13. CDR1 and CDR2 (germline): SGHDN, FVKESK. The CDR3 runs 18 residues. The CDR3 bases are TGTGCCAGCAGCCTCCGAAACCGGGCGGGACAGGGGAACACTGAAGCTTTCTTT. Its protein is CASSLRNRAGQGNTEAFF.

A few counts support this clone. This rearrangement joins TRBV2 to TRBJ1-1, with a weak D call TRBD1 (5 bases). CDR3 length: 22 residues. V lost 4 bases, J lost 5 bases, and 38 bases lay in between. Germline V gives CDR1 SNHLY, CDR2 FYNNEI. The CDR3 loop reads CASSGPPRDGRFGFLVGTEAFF. Written as DNA, the CDR3 is TGTGCCAGCAGTGGCCCCCCACGGGACGGCAGGTTCGGGTTTCTTGTGGGAACTGAAGCTTTCTTT.

This clone turned up a few times. This chain links TRBV29-1 with TRBJ1-5, with D possibly matching TRBD1 (5 bases). The germline V and J ends were trimmed by 6 bases and 0 bases, with 12 bases remaining between them. CDR1 and CDR2 (germline): SQVTM, ANQGSEA. The CDR3 contains 14 residues. This CDR3 is CSVGGGYSNQPQHF. The CDR3 DNA reads as TGCAGCGTGGGGGGGGGTTATAGCAATCAGCCCCAGCATTTT.

The chain links TRBV11-3 to TRBJ1-1; perhaps TRBD1 as D (6 bases). In germline, CDR1 is SGHNT, CDR2 YENEEA. CDR3 length: 14 amino acids. Trimming pared 5 bases from V and 7 bases from J, leaving 17 bases between. The DNA for the CDR3 is TGTGCCAGCAGCGTACCGGGGGCGCGTAGTGAAGCTTTCTTT. Amino acid sequence: CASSVPGARSEAFF.

The table lists this clone with many counts. The chain employs TRBV28 and TRBJ2-1; maybe TRBD2 (5 bases). Trimming removed 8 bases at V and 2 bases at J, with 13 bases between. Germline CDR1 is MDHEN and CDR2 is SYDVKM. The CDR3 is 14 residues long. CDR3 bases: TGTGCCAGCGGAAGGACTGATACCTACAATGAGCAGTTCTTC. It codes for CASGRTDTYNEQFF.

This clone turned up a few times. The chain recombines TRBV27 with TRBJ2-1, with a possible D match to TRBD2 (6 bases). V dropped 5 bases and J dropped 9 bases, with 14 bases sitting between them. Germline V CDR1 and CDR2: MNHEY, SMNVEV (reference sequence). The CDR3 has 13 amino acids. This chain's CDR3 is CASSLGGFGEQFF. CDR3 DNA sequence: TGTGCCAGCAGTCTTGGGGGGTTTGGTGAGCAGTTCTTC.

The V gene is TRBV30, the J gene TRBJ2-3; 7 nucleotides match TRBD1. J lost 6 bases, V lost 4 bases, and 10 bases had no gene match. From germline, CDR1 is GTSNPN and CDR2 SVGIG (reference sequence). The CDR3 has 14 amino acids. CDR3 coding DNA: TGTGCCTGGATTGCAGGGGGTGCGTCGGATACGCAGTATTTT. This gives the protein CAWIAGGASDTQYF. The full variable domain, completed using reference TRBV30 and TRBJ2-3, is SQTIHQWPATLVQPVGSPLSLECTVEGTSNPNLYWYRQAAGRGLQLLFYSVGIGQISSEVPQNLSASRPQDRQFILSSKKLLLSDSGFYLCAWIAGGASDTQYFGPGTRLTVL.

The CDR3 DNA reads as TGTGCCTTTCTAACTACCCCGTGGAATCAGCCCCAGCATTTT. As protein: CAFLTTPWNQPQHF. The J gene is TRBJ1-5, the V gene TRBV30; D is ambiguous. CDR1 GTSNPN and CDR2 SVGIG come from the germline V gene (reference sequence). V was shortened by 7 bases and J by 4 bases, with 17 bases between the two germline ends. The CDR3 extends over 14 amino acids.

This chain links TRBV30 with TRBJ1-5; 7 nucleotides agree with TRBD1. In germline, CDR1 is GTSNPN, CDR2 SVGIG (reference sequence). The CDR3 has 17 amino acids. Losses at the gene ends were 1 base for V and 0 bases for J; bases not matched to a gene: 9. The CDR3 bases are TGTGCCTGGAGTGCCCGACAGGGACAATATAGCAATCAGCCCCAGCATTTT. It translates to CAWSARQGQYSNQPQHF.